This TCR beta chain was identified in a study of beta chain features in type 1 diabetes. Germline V CDR1 and CDR2: MDHEN, SYDVKM. Trimming at V came to 7 bases and at J to 4 bases, leaving 4 bases not matched to a gene. This CDR3 has 13 residues. This clone was found a few times. Its antigen is unidentified. Every bit of the isolated RNA underwent reverse transcription, so sequencing read expressed TCRB transcripts. TCRdb's table, derived via immunoSEQ multiplex PCR, lists solely in-frame clones and lacks some. Seen here are 500,000 to 850,000 clones, about an eighth observed once, and the top ten hold roughly 0.04%. Study conclusions and caveats: Shorter TCRB CDR3s, moderately but significantly so, marked every one of the four CD4+ subsets in Type 1 diabetes patients. A closer apparent resemblance between naive, central memory and Treg TCRB repertoires was seen in patients than in healthy donors.

V gene TRBV28 combines with J gene TRBJ2-5; TRBD1 matches 9 bases. The sequenced material came from naive CD4+ T cells from blood. This sequence was found in a man younger than 30 with type 1 diabetes. The CDR3 DNA reads TGTGCCAGCAACACAGGGGGCGCAGAGACCCAGTACTTC. Translated: CASNTGGAETQYF.